The present T cell receptor beta chain was sequenced within a study of T cells after yellow fever vaccination. As for the study in general: Some fractions had low cell numbers, and these were prepared with SMART-Seq v4 Ultra Low Input.

Per the germline V gene, CDR1 is KGHSH and CDR2 is LQKENI. The CDR3 is 17 amino acids. Trimming stripped 3 bases from V and 3 bases from J, with 20 bases between. Template switching with 5'RACE generated the TCR cDNA and added a universal primer site and UMIs. TCRdb reprocessed the 5' RACE reads with MiXCR, giving one entry per CDR3 protein. The sample shows about 230,000 distinct CDR3 sequences, around 6.7% of them seen only once. Study outcomes and limitations: Most clones from primary vaccination resurfaced after the booster (about 95% CD4, 88% CD8).

This clonotype has at least ten counts. The antigen remains undetermined. This sequence originates from a man aged 25 to 40 who received the YFV17D yellow fever vaccine. Sequences were derived from CD4+ T cells sorted from PBMCs, sampled on the day of the yellow fever booster vaccination. V and J are TRBV18 and TRBJ2-5; the D gene is possibly TRBD1 (6 bases). CDR3 loop: CASSPSWGLDRKETQYF. CDR3 nucleotide sequence: TGTGCCAGCTCACCGAGCTGGGGGTTGGACAGAAAAGAGACCCAGTACTTC.